These 3 T cell receptor beta chains share one sample of origin, sequenced in a study of T cells in localized non-small cell lung cancer. Only in-frame clones appear in the TCRdb table, and some are missing; sequencing was by immunoSEQ multiplex PCR. This table has roughly 40,000 clones, roughly 84% appearing once. Sequencing used PBMCs, obtained before any cancer treatment. The receptors originated from a man between 40 and 75 years old with stage II lung adenocarcinoma.

The chain uses TRBV9 and TRBJ1-5; D is possibly TRBD1 (5 bases). Germline lookup yields CDR1 SGDLS and CDR2 YYNGEE. V was clipped by 0 bases and J by 3 bases, with 10 bases between them. The CDR3 totals 15 residues. CDR3 in DNA: TGTGCCAGCAGCGTAGACGGGGGTGACAATCAGCCCCAGCATTTT. Protein product: CASSVDGGDNQPQHF. Looking up the rest from reference TRBV9 and TRBJ1-5 gives the full variable domain: DSGVTQTPKHLITATGQRVTLRCSPRSGDLSVYWYQQSLDQGLQFLIQYYNGEERAKGNILERFSAQQFPDLHSELNLSSLELGDSALYFCASSVDGGDNQPQHFGDGTRLSIL.

In this sample, this clone turned up a few times. The chain couples TRBV29-1 to TRBJ2-7, with D possibly being TRBD1 (5 bases). The CDR3 loop spans 11 amino acids. The germline V and J ends were trimmed by 6 bases and 3 bases, with 9 bases remaining between them. Germline values: CDR1 SQVTM, CDR2 ANQGSEA. The CDR3 bases are TGCAGCGTAGTAGACAGCTACGAGCAGTACTTC. Protein: CSVVDSYEQYF.

This clone is judged medium-sized. This chain uses TRBV7-8 with TRBJ2-2; 9 bases agree with TRBD1. This CDR3 has 15 residues. V lost 6 bases, J lost 4 bases, and 6 bases stayed unmatched. Germline loops: CDR1 SGHVS, CDR2 FQNEAQ. CDR3 nucleotide sequence: TGTGCCAGCAGATCCGGGACAGGGTCCACCGGGGAGCTGTTTTTT. Translation gives CASRSGTGSTGELFF.